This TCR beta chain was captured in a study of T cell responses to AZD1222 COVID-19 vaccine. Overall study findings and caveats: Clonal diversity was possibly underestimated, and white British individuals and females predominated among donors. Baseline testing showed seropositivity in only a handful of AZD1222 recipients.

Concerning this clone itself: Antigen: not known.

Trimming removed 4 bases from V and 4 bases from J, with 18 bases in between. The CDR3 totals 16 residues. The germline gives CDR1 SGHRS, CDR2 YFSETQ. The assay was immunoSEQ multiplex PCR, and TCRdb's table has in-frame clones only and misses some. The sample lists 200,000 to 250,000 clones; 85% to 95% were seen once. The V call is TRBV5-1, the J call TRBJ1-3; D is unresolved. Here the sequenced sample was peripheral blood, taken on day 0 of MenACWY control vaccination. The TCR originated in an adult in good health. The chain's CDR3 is CASSIDTTPGGNTIYF. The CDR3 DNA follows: TGCGCCAGCAGCATAGACACCACTCCCGGCGGAAACACCATATATTTT.